The 17 T cell receptor beta chains presented below share a single source sample, sequenced in a study of T-cell reconstitution after alpha-beta-depleted transplantation in children. Construction of the TCRbeta library involved unique molecular identifiers. TCRdb independently ran MiXCR on the PCR reads; one entry per CDR3 protein. The sample holds 30,000 or so distinct CDR3 sequences, less than 8.5% seen once. The antigens for these receptors are not known. General observations from the study: As was reported, about two months after transplant, alpha-beta T cells came from several hundred expanded graft clones.

Sequences were derived from peripheral blood, sampled 60 days after TCRalphabeta/CD19-depleted stem cell transplant. The receptors come from a child in the first two years of life who had a stem cell transplant for acute myeloid leukemia, so the T cells may come from the graft donor.

This clonotype was recorded at least ten times. J is TRBJ1-2 and V is TRBV10-3, with unresolved D. Per the germline V gene, CDR1 is ENHRY and CDR2 is SYGVKD. Trimming shortened V by 0 bases and J by 4 bases, and 9 bases separated the two germline ends. CDR3 length equals 14 residues. Written as DNA, the CDR3 is TGTGCCATCAGTGAGTCAAGGCACGTCTATGGCTACACCTTC. Its translation: CAISESRHVYGYTF.

Many counts were recorded for this clonotype. This chain links TRBV11-2 with TRBJ2-4; D ambiguous. Trimming took off 2 bases at V and 1 base at J, with 18 bases between the two ends. The CDR3 loop spans 18 amino acids. From germline, CDR1 is SGHAT and CDR2 FQNNGV. The CDR3 loop is CASSLFRVRESAKNIQYF. CDR3 DNA sequence: TGTGCCAGCAGCTTATTCCGAGTACGAGAATCGGCCAAAAACATTCAGTACTTC.

This clonotype was detected ten times or more. The chain couples TRBV7-2 to TRBJ2-1, with 9 positions matching TRBD2. V lost 4 bases and J lost 2; bases outside the gene matches: 3. The CDR3 loop spans 15 amino acids. CDR1 and CDR2 from the germline V gene are SGHTA and FQGNSA. CDR3 residues: CASSSSGKTYNEQFF. CDR3 nucleotides: TGTGCCAGCAGCTCTAGCGGGAAGACCTACAATGAGCAGTTCTTC.

This clonotype occurred many times. The rearrangement links TRBV7-9 to TRBJ2-3; 10 bases line up with TRBD2. Germline V CDR1 and CDR2: SEHNR, FQNEAQ (reference sequence). The CDR3 is made up of 15 amino acids. Trimming removed 2 bases from V and 3 bases from J; junction bases left unmatched: 2. The CDR3 DNA is TGTGCCAGCAGCTTACTGGGACTAGCGACAGATACGCAGTATTTT. Protein sequence: CASSLLGLATDTQYF.

This clonotype has ten or more counts. The J gene is TRBJ2-2, the V gene TRBV15; D is uncertain. With 5 bases removed from V and 6 bases from J, the gap between germline ends came to 4 bases. The CDR3 is made up of 11 amino acids. The germline gives CDR1 LNHNV, CDR2 YYDKDF (reference sequence). CDR3 sequence (DNA): TGTGCCACCAGCGAAGCCGGGGAGCTGTTTTTT. The encoded protein is CATSEAGELFF.

A few counts support this clonotype. The genes are TRBV9 and TRBJ2-3, with D unresolved. Germline assignment: CDR1 SGDLS and CDR2 YYNGEE. Between the trimmed V and J ends, which lost 0 bases and 3 bases, there was a span of 5 bases. The CDR3 is 13 residues long. CDR3 DNA sequence: TGTGCCAGCAGCGTAGTTGAAACAGATACGCAGTATTTT. Translating gives CASSVVETDTQYF.

This clonotype showed up just a few times. The chain employs TRBV18 and TRBJ2-7; tentative D call: TRBD1 (5 bases). Trimming removed 3 bases from V and 2 bases from J, with 20 bases in between. Germline CDR1 is KGHSH and CDR2 is LQKENI. The CDR3 spans 17 residues. CDR3 loop: CASSPIERRDRPYEQYF. The CDR3 DNA reads as TGTGCCAGCTCACCCATCGAACGTCGAGACAGACCCTACGAGCAGTACTTC. Full variable domain (outside the CDR3, taken from reference TRBV18 and TRBJ2-7): NAGVMQNPRHLVRRRGQEARLRCSPMKGHSHVYWYRQLPEEGLKFMVYLQKENIIDESGMPKERFSAEFPKEGPSILRIQQVVRGDSAAYFCASSPIERRDRPYEQYFGPGTRLTVT.

This clonotype was counted at least ten times. This chain joins TRBV7-2 and TRBJ2-3; 12 bases line up with TRBD2. The germline V gene encodes CDR1 SGHTA and CDR2 FQGNSA. The ends lost 4 bases at V and 3 bases at J; junction bases unmatched: 14. The CDR3 has 19 residues. The CDR3 here is CASSSPGLAGPRGTDTQYF. CDR3 nucleotides: TGTGCCAGCAGCTCGCCGGGACTAGCGGGCCCTAGGGGAACAGATACGCAGTATTTT.

This clonotype was seen at least ten times. The V gene is TRBV4-3, the J gene TRBJ2-1; TRBD1 might be the D (7 bases). Germline V gene lookup returns CDR1 LGHNA and CDR2 YSLEER. Between the trimmed V and J ends, which lost 1 base and 4 bases, there was a span of 26 bases. The CDR3 contains 20 residues. As DNA, the CDR3 is TGCGCCAGCAGCCAAGCGTATTGGGGGGTTACAGGGGCATCGTACAATGAGCAGTTCTTC. This sequence encodes CASSQAYWGVTGASYNEQFF.

This clonotype occurred many times. J is TRBJ2-7 and V is TRBV4-2; D is possibly TRBD1 (5 bases). Trimming took off 3 bases at V and 5 bases at J, with 17 bases between the two ends. The CDR3 sequence is 15 residues long. Germline V gene lookup returns CDR1 LGHNA and CDR2 YNFKEQ. CDR3 protein: CASSQGPGIDHEQYF. DNA of the CDR3: TGTGCCAGCAGCCAGGGGCCTGGGATCGACCACGAGCAGTACTTC.

This clonotype was counted at least ten times. The rearrangement uses TRBV6-2 or TRBV6-3 and TRBJ2-1, with 7 bases fitting TRBD1. The V gene's germline CDR1 is MNHEY and CDR2 SVGEGT. Trimming cost V 6 bases and J 0 bases; bases outside gene matches: 8. There are 16 residues in the CDR3. The CDR3 is CASRAGGTPSYNEQFF. The CDR3 DNA sequence: TGTGCCAGCAGGGCAGGGGGTACCCCCTCCTACAATGAGCAGTTCTTC.

This clonotype was recorded many times. This sequence joins TRBV20-1 and TRBJ2-5; a weak D match, TRBD2 (6 bases). Trimming took 6 bases from V and 3 from J, leaving 14 bases between them. The V gene's germline CDR1 is DFQATT and CDR2 SNEGSKA (reference sequence). This CDR3 is built from 13 residues. CDR3 coding DNA: TGCAGTGCCCCTAACGGGAGAAAAGAGACCCAGTACTTC. This sequence encodes CSAPNGRKETQYF.

This clonotype was detected ten times or more. One end of the junction is discordant with germline, which a read error may explain. The V and J genes are TRBV7-9 and TRBJ2-4, with D tentatively TRBD1 or TRBD2 (5 bases each). CDR1 is SEHNR and CDR2 is FQNEAQ in the germline V gene (reference sequence). CDR3 length: 12 amino acids. The DNA of the CDR3 is TGTGCCAGCAGCTTAGAGAGGGGCAATCCGCATTTC. Protein sequence: CASSLERGNPHF.

This clonotype has at least ten counts. This chain joins TRBV7-9 and TRBJ1-1; a possible D gene is TRBD1 (5 bases). The CDR3 totals 12 residues. V dropped 3 bases and J dropped 4 bases, with 6 bases sitting between them. Germline V gives CDR1 SEHNR, CDR2 FQNEAQ (reference sequence). CDR3 amino acids: CASSLGVTEAFF. The CDR3 bases are TGTGCCAGCAGCTTGGGGGTCACTGAAGCTTTCTTT.

This clonotype was seen ten or more times. V gene TRBV6-6 combines with J gene TRBJ2-2; no reliable D call. The V gene lost 4 bases and the J gene lost 8 bases, with 11 bases spanning the gap. The CDR3 totals 13 residues. CDR1 is MNHNY and CDR2 is SVGAGI in the germline V gene (reference sequence). In nucleotides, the CDR3 is TGTGCCAGCAGTTCCCCAGCTCTGGGGGAGCTGTTTTTT. This translates into CASSSPALGELFF.

This clonotype occurred many times. This sequence joins TRBV7-8 and TRBJ2-1; 10 bases fit TRBD2. Germline V lookup: CDR1 SGHVS, CDR2 FQNEAQ. The V segment lost 5 bases and the J segment 9 bases; nucleotides outside the gene matches: 13. This CDR3 region has 16 residues. The CDR3 protein is CASSTSVSGGGVEQFF. CDR3 nucleotide sequence: TGTGCCAGCAGCACGAGTGTGAGCGGGGGGGGGGTTGAGCAGTTCTTC.

The sample holds many counts of this clonotype. The chain joins TRBV6-5 to TRBJ1-3; D is uncertain. The CDR3 extends over 15 amino acids. Germline V gene lookup returns CDR1 MNHEY and CDR2 SVGAGI. V was shortened by 4 bases and J by 0 bases, with 10 bases between the two germline ends. Here the CDR3 DNA reads TGTGCCAGCAGTTCTTCAGGATCCTCTGGAAACACCATATATTTT. Its translation: CASSSSGSSGNTIYF.